A single sample gave rise to the 6 T cell receptor beta chains below, sequenced in a study of T-cell reconstitution after alpha-beta-depleted transplantation in children. During its preparation, the TCRbeta library received unique molecular identifiers. A single record per CDR3 protein comes from TCRdb applying MiXCR to the PCR reads. The data show around 300,000 distinct CDR3 sequences, around 10% seen once. The source was peripheral blood, collected 180 days after TCRalphabeta/CD19-depleted stem cell transplant. The receptors come from a male patient between 2 and 15 years old who had a stem cell transplant for chronic granulomatous disease, so the T cells may come from the graft donor.

Many counts were recorded for this clonotype. The chain combines TRBV20-1 with TRBJ2-5; D ambiguous. The germline CDR1 and CDR2 sequences are DFQATT and SNEGSKA (reference sequence). Between the trimmed V and J ends, which lost 4 bases and 0 bases, there was a span of 6 bases. This CDR3 is 12 amino acids long. Here the CDR3 reads CSAKADQETQYF. The CDR3 DNA sequence: TGCAGTGCTAAGGCGGACCAAGAGACCCAGTACTTC.

About this clonotype: A single base separates this from a much larger clone, so it may be a read error. The chain is built from TRBV20-1 and TRBJ2-1; maybe TRBD2 (5 bases). CDR1 DFQATT and CDR2 SNEGSKA come from the germline V gene (reference sequence). The CDR3 is 15 residues long. The CDR3 bases are TGCAGTGCTAGGGGTACTAGTCGCTCCTACAATGTGCAGTTCTTC. The encoded protein is CSARGTSRSYNVQFF.

This clonotype was seen repeatedly, ten times or more. The J gene is TRBJ1-1, the V gene TRBV20-1; 9 bases are a match to TRBD1. The CDR3 is made up of 12 amino acids. With 3 bases clipped from V and 5 bases from J, the junction kept 1 base outside the gene matches. Germline CDR1 is DFQATT and CDR2 is SNEGSKA (reference sequence). In DNA form, the CDR3 reads TGCAGTGCTAGGGGACAGGGAACTGAAGCTTTCTTT. Translated, it gives CSARGQGTEAFF.

This clonotype was found a few times. The gene calls are TRBV6-2 or TRBV6-3 and TRBJ1-5, with D possibly TRBD1 on 6 matching bases. The CDR3 runs to 17 residues. Trimming pared 4 bases from V and 6 bases from J, leaving 22 bases between. The germline gives CDR1 MNHEY, CDR2 SVGEGT. The CDR3 region has the DNA TGTGCCAGCAGTTCTGTGTTTGGGGGCGGATATCGTCAGCCCCAGCATTTT. It translates to CASSSVFGGGYRQPQHF.

As to this clonotype: A clone one base away is much larger, so this may be a read error. The chain has TRBV11-2 and TRBJ2-1, with 12 nucleotides matching TRBD2. The CDR3 is 14 amino acids. The V segment lost 9 bases and the J segment 5 bases; nucleotides outside the gene matches: 5. Germline lookup yields CDR1 SGHAT and CDR2 FQNNGV. The CDR3 loop is CARNRLAGDNEQFF. Here the CDR3 DNA reads TGTGCCAGAAACAGACTAGCGGGGGACAATGAGCAGTTCTTC.

This clonotype was recorded at least ten times. The chain uses TRBV18 and TRBJ2-7; 7 positions match TRBD1. From germline, CDR1 is KGHSH and CDR2 LQKENI. V shed 3 bases and J 2 bases; nucleotides not matched to a gene: 4. This CDR3 comprises 14 residues. The CDR3 nucleotides read TGTGCCAGCTCACCCGGGACAGCGGCCTACGAGCAGTACTTC. Its protein product is CASSPGTAAYEQYF.